This T cell receptor beta chain appears in the sequencing data of a study of vaccination and CD4 T cells after COVID-19. For the study at large: According to the study, participants were given two doses of BNT162b2 or mRNA-1273 vaccine.

The CDR3 has 15 residues. V dropped 7 bases and J dropped 2 bases, with 21 bases sitting between them. The germline CDR1 and CDR2 sequences are DFQATT and SNEGSKA (reference sequence). This clonotype was counted between two and nine times. Its target is unknown. The study sequenced cultured CD4+ T cell DNA using the Oncomine TCR Beta short-read assay. TCRdb re-analysed the PCR reads in MiXCR, keeping a single row per CDR3 protein. The table lists about 13,000 distinct CDR3 sequences, around 38% of them singletons, with 9% to 9.5% in the top ten. Documented treatment: approximately 9-day PBMC culture with coronavirus spike peptide pools or control peptides (ViraFEST assay). PCR positivity dates ran from March to December 2020, preceding US Alpha, Beta and Delta variants.

The chain couples TRBV20-1 to TRBJ2-7; D possibly corresponds to TRBD2 (6 bases). This TCR was sampled from a human donor who had recovered from COVID-19. The material sequenced was CD4+ T cells from blood, cultured in vitro. CDR3 sequence (DNA): TGCAGTGTCCTCCCATTGGCGGGGAGTGCCTACGAGCAGTACTTC. Translated: CSVLPLAGSAYEQYF.